A single sample gave rise to the 22 T cell receptor beta chains below, sequenced in a study of blood T cell repertoires in COVID-19. The assay was immunoSEQ multiplex PCR, and TCRdb's table has in-frame clones only and misses some. The sample carries 35,000 to 45,000 clones, 70% to 90% recorded once. Sequencing was done on a sample of peripheral blood. These receptors were obtained from a human donor in a cohort sampled during active COVID-19.

The J gene is TRBJ2-3, the V gene TRBV18; 7 bases match TRBD2. CDR3 length: 15 amino acids. The germline CDR1 and CDR2 sequences are KGHSH and LQKENI. The trim removed 5 bases at V and 3 bases at J, leaving 8 bases unmatched. The CDR3, as DNA: TGTGCCAGCTCAGCAGGGTTCGGGGGGACAGATACGCAGTATTTT. This translates into CASSAGFGGTDTQYF. Variable domain in full (rest from reference TRBV18 and TRBJ2-3): NAGVMQNPRHLVRRRGQEARLRCSPMKGHSHVYWYRQLPEEGLKFMVYLQKENIIDESGMPKERFSAEFPKEGPSILRIQQVVRGDSAAYFCASSAGFGGTDTQYFGPGTRLTVL.

This chain joins TRBV5-1 and TRBJ2-5, with D hard to call. CDR3 size: 14 residues. Germline V gene sequence: CDR1 SGHRS, CDR2 YFSETQ. Trimming cost V 1 base and J 2 bases, with 9 bases left between them. CDR3 sequence (DNA): TGCGCCAGCAGCTTGAATTCTCAGCAAGAGACCCAGTACTTC. Protein: CASSLNSQQETQYF.

The rearrangement links TRBV5-6 to TRBJ2-3, with 9 bases fitting TRBD2. J lost 2 bases, V lost 0 bases, and 4 bases had no gene match. The CDR3 contains 16 residues. The germline V gene has CDR1 SGHDT and CDR2 YYEEEE. The CDR3 region is CASSLAASGDTDTQYF. The CDR3 region has the DNA TGTGCCAGCAGCTTGGCGGCTAGCGGGGACACAGATACGCAGTATTTT.

The chain joins TRBV6-5 to TRBJ2-7, with a possible D match to TRBD1 (7 bases). Trimming removed 0 bases at V and 7 bases at J, with 13 bases between. CDR3 length: 14 amino acids. CDR1 is MNHEY and CDR2 is SVGAGI in the germline V gene. Here the CDR3 DNA reads TGTGCCAGCAGTTACTCCGAGGGGGCGGGGGAGCAGTACTTC. It specifies CASSYSEGAGEQYF.

This clone has just one count. The V call is TRBV12-5, the J call TRBJ1-1; possibly TRBD1 for D (6 bases). V was trimmed by 5 bases and J by 1 base, leaving 14 bases between them. Germline V gives CDR1 LGHNT, CDR2 FRNRAP. The CDR3 loop spans 15 amino acids. The CDR3 nucleotides are TGTGCTAGTGGTACACGGACAGCTCCGAACACTGAAGCTTTCTTT. This translates into CASGTRTAPNTEAFF. The full variable domain, with the rest looked up from reference TRBV12-5 and TRBJ1-1, is DARVTQTPRHKVTEMGQEVTMRCQPILGHNTVFWYRQTMMQGLELLAYFRNRAPLDDSGMPKDRFSAEMPDATLATLKIQPSEPRDSAVYFCASGTRTAPNTEAFFGQGTRLTVV.

The rearrangement uses TRBV29-1 and TRBJ1-2; D is unclear. Deletions cut 2 bases from V and 8 bases from J, with 12 bases between. Germline values: CDR1 SQVTM, CDR2 ANQGSEA. The CDR3 is 12 residues long. CDR3 in amino acids: CSVEPGSGGYTF. For the CDR3, the DNA is TGCAGCGTTGAACCGGGGTCCGGGGGCTACACCTTC.

The chain combines TRBV19 with TRBJ1-1, with 7 bases matching TRBD1. V was clipped by 6 bases and J by 0 bases; unmatched bases: 4. CDR1 is LNHDA and CDR2 is SQIVND in the germline V gene (reference sequence). CDR3 length: 14 amino acids. DNA for the CDR3: TGTGCCAGTAGGCCGACAGGGATGAACACTGAAGCTTTCTTT. Translating gives CASRPTGMNTEAFF.

The chain combines TRBV10-1 with TRBJ2-5, with 9 bases identical to TRBD2. The CDR3 contains 16 residues. Germline V gives CDR1 WNHNN, CDR2 SYGVQD (reference sequence). With V trimmed by 3 bases and J by 3 bases, 8 bases remained unmatched. The CDR3 loop is CASSDRGSGGKETQYF. For the CDR3, the DNA is TGCGCCAGCAGTGACCGCGGGAGCGGGGGGAAAGAGACCCAGTACTTC.

The chain combines TRBV6-4 with TRBJ2-2; perhaps TRBD2 as D (6 bases). Trimming took 0 bases from V and 5 from J, leaving 13 bases between them. Looked up from germline, CDR1 is MRHNA and CDR2 is SNTAGT. The CDR3 is made up of 16 amino acids. The CDR3 region has the DNA TGTGCCAGCAGTGACTCGAGCGGGCTATTTACCGGGGAGCTGTTTTTT. It codes for CASSDSSGLFTGELFF.

The V and J genes are TRBV10-3 and TRBJ1-2; D not certain. The germline V and J ends were trimmed by 2 bases and 5 bases, with 12 bases remaining between them. This CDR3 has 14 residues. CDR1 is ENHRY and CDR2 is SYGVKD in the germline V gene. The CDR3 loop is CAISESRDPYGYTF. The DNA of the CDR3 is TGTGCCATCAGTGAGAGTCGGGATCCATATGGCTACACCTTC.

This sequence joins TRBV30 and TRBJ2-7; 10 bases are a match to TRBD1. The CDR3 sequence is 13 residues long. Losses at the gene ends were 3 bases for V and 4 bases for J; bases not matched to a gene: 3. Germline lookup yields CDR1 GTSNPN and CDR2 SVGIG (reference sequence). CDR3 region: CAWRGTGVYEQYF. The CDR3 coding sequence is TGTGCCTGGAGGGGGACAGGGGTATACGAGCAGTACTTC.

Details on this clone: Within the sample, other DNA sequences also encode this same CDR3. The gene calls are TRBV18 and TRBJ1-1, with 10 positions matching TRBD1. The ends lost 4 bases at V and 5 bases at J; junction bases unmatched: 1. Germline CDR1 reads KGHSH; CDR2 reads LQKENI. This CDR3 is 13 amino acids long. CDR3 sequence reads: CASSRTGGTEAFF. In nucleotides, the CDR3 is TGTGCCAGCTCACGGACAGGGGGGACTGAAGCTTTCTTT.

This chain joins TRBV19 and TRBJ2-2; D may be TRBD2 (6 bases). The CDR3 length is 12 residues. CDR1 LNHDA and CDR2 SQIVND come from the germline V gene (reference sequence). V was pared by 5 bases and J by 7 bases, with 8 bases between. CDR3: CASSSGVGELFF. CDR3 nucleotides: TGTGCCAGTAGTTCGGGGGTCGGGGAGCTGTTTTTT. Looking up the rest from reference TRBV19 and TRBJ2-2 gives the full variable domain: DGGITQSPKYLFRKEGQNVTLSCEQNLNHDAMYWYRQDPGQGLRLIYYSQIVNDFQKGDIAEGYSVSREKKESFPLTVTSAQKNPTAFYLCASSSGVGELFFGEGSRLTVL.

The rearrangement joins TRBV3-1 (or the pseudogene TRBV3-2) to TRBJ2-1; D may be TRBD1 (6 bases). CDR3 length: 14 residues. CDR1 and CDR2 (germline): LGHDT, YNNKEL (reference sequence). V was shortened by 2 bases and J by 7 bases, with 12 bases between the two germline ends. For the CDR3, the DNA is TGTGCCAGCAGCCAATTTGGGACACGGAATGAGCAGTTCTTC. It yields the protein CASSQFGTRNEQFF.

The CDR3 region has the DNA TGTGCCAGCAGCTCCCGGACAGGGGTGAACACTGAAGCTTTCTTT. Translated: CASSSRTGVNTEAFF. The V gene is TRBV11-2, the J gene TRBJ1-1; TRBD1 agrees at 9 bases. V gave up 4 bases and J gave up 0 bases; unmatched junction bases: 3. The CDR3 covers 15 residues. Germline loops: CDR1 SGHAT, CDR2 FQNNGV.

DNA of the CDR3: TGTGCCAGCAGCTTACAGGAGAACACTGAAGCTTTCTTT. Its translation is CASSLQENTEAFF. This chain uses TRBV11-2 with TRBJ1-1; D not certain. The CDR3 runs 13 residues. CDR1 and CDR2 (germline): SGHAT, FQNNGV. The germline V and J ends were trimmed by 2 bases and 1 base, with 5 bases remaining between them.

The V call is TRBV2, the J call TRBJ1-5; no clear D gene. This CDR3 comprises 14 residues. Trimming left V 5 bases short and J 3 bases short, with 11 bases between. Germline CDR1 reads SNHLY; CDR2 reads FYNNEI. This CDR3 reads CASSYTESNQPQHF. CDR3 DNA: TGTGCCAGCAGTTACACAGAATCCAATCAGCCCCAGCATTTT.

This clone is termed medium-sized. The chain employs TRBV9 and TRBJ1-2, with TRBD1 as a possible D gene (5 bases). Germline assignment: CDR1 SGDLS and CDR2 YYNGEE. The CDR3 is 16 residues long. V was clipped by 0 bases and J by 4 bases, with 16 bases between them. DNA of the CDR3: TGTGCCAGCAGCGTAGCCGACTCCAGGGCAAGCTATGGCTACACCTTC. This codes for CASSVADSRASYGYTF.

This clone was recorded a few times. The genes are TRBV5-1 and TRBJ1-2, with 8 nucleotides matching TRBD1. Per germline, CDR1 SGHRS and CDR2 YFSETQ. The ends lost 4 bases at V and 8 bases at J; junction bases unmatched: 7. The CDR3 has 13 residues. The CDR3 region has the DNA TGCGCCAGCAGCCCGGACAGGGTGGGAGGCTACACCTTC. This encodes CASSPDRVGGYTF.

This chain links TRBV7-3 with TRBJ2-5; the match to TRBD2 covers 7 bases. The CDR3 sequence is 14 residues long. Germline CDR1 reads SGHTA; CDR2 reads FQGTGA. V shed 5 bases and J 4 bases; nucleotides not matched to a gene: 7. The CDR3 DNA sequence: TGTGCCAGCAGCCCAACGGGGGGAGGAGAGACCCAGTACTTC. This sequence encodes CASSPTGGGETQYF. The variable domain in full, with the rest retrieved from reference TRBV7-3 and TRBJ2-5, is GAGVSQTPSNKVTEKGKYVELRCDPISGHTALYWYRQSLGQGPEFLIYFQGTGAADDSGLPNDRFFAVRPEGSVSTLKIQRTERGDSAVYLCASSPTGGGETQYFGPGTRLLVL.

V usage is TRBV15 and J usage is TRBJ2-3, with a weak D call TRBD2 (5 bases). This CDR3 has 16 amino acids. The V gene's germline CDR1 is LNHNV and CDR2 YYDKDF (reference sequence). V was trimmed by 1 base and J by 2 bases, leaving 13 bases between them. CDR3 region: CATSRASLSTTDTQYF. The CDR3 bases are TGTGCCACCAGCAGAGCTAGCCTCTCAACCACAGATACGCAGTATTTT.

V and J are TRBV2 and TRBJ2-1, with D possibly TRBD2 on 5 matching bases. Per germline, CDR1 SNHLY and CDR2 FYNNEI. This CDR3 has 15 residues. The V and J ends lost 6 bases and 0 bases respectively, with 12 bases between them. CDR3 coding DNA: TGTGCCAGCAGGGGAGCCGAGAGCTCCTACAATGAGCAGTTCTTC. Translated: CASRGAESSYNEQFF.